This TCR beta chain was captured by sequencing in a study of memory CD4+ T cells and cytomegalovirus serostatus. The wider study: This sample comes from healthy Belgian adults, eight or nine CMV seropositive, about 23 seronegative.

From germline, CDR1 is SGHRS and CDR2 YFSETQ. The CDR3 extends over 13 amino acids. V lost 4 bases and J lost 3, with 11 bases in between. Single viable CD3+CD4+CD8-CD45RO+ cells were sorted as the memory CD4+ T cells. This table comes from immunoSEQ multiplex PCR, and its TCRdb copy is limited to in-frame clones, with some not included. Of tens of thousands of clones in the sample, around 79% are singletons; the top ten hold approximately 0.81%. The sequence derives from an adult in good health and CMV-seronegative. The chain couples TRBV5-1 to TRBJ2-7; D unclear. The sample taken for sequencing was memory CD4+ T cells from blood. The CDR3 DNA is TGCGCCAGCAGCCCGAGACCGAACTACGAGCAGTACTTC. This encodes CASSPRPNYEQYF.